This T cell receptor beta chain came from a study of blood T cell repertoires in COVID-19. Study-wide context: The United States, Italy and Spain supplied acute and convalescent COVID-19 samples. PBMCs, B-cell-depleted T cells, or T cells provided the cDNA or gDNA that made up the material.

Deletions cut 5 bases from V and 3 bases from J, with 10 bases between. The CDR3 has 14 amino acids. Germline CDR1 reads MNHEY; CDR2 reads SMNVEV (reference sequence). Original methodology: Scientists estimated how many nucleated cells there were by amplifying reference gene primers. Here immunoSEQ multiplex PCR was the method, and the copy in TCRdb shows in-frame clones only, minus some. That table supplies the V and J calls and clone size; D and trimming were determined from the DNA. This sample has just under 150,000 clones; more than 75% occur once, and the top ten carry over 8.5%. The TCR sequence derives from a woman aged 45-60 years with active or convalescent COVID-19. The sample taken for sequencing was peripheral blood. V is TRBV27 and J is TRBJ2-2; the D gene is possibly TRBD2 (5 bases). CDR3 nucleotides: TGTGCCAGCAGTGACTACGGGTACACCGGGGAGCTGTTTTTT. It translates to CASSDYGYTGELFF.